This entry lists 4 T cell receptor beta chains sequenced from one sample in a study of blood T cell repertoires in COVID-19. Repertoires were generated with immunoSEQ multiplex PCR, while TCRdb's copy carries only in-frame clones and drops some. The data hold around 70,000 clones, with roughly nine tenths observed a single time. Sequencing was performed on peripheral blood. The source is a man aged 45-60 years with acute or convalescent COVID-19.

The genes are TRBV4-2 and TRBJ1-4; 7 nucleotides agree with TRBD1. This CDR3 region has 16 residues. From germline, CDR1 is LGHNA and CDR2 YNFKEQ. The junction had 9 bases not matched to a gene; V was cut back by 8 bases and J by 0 bases. In DNA form, the CDR3 reads TGTGCCAGCGGCATGAAGGGGACAGCAACTAATGAAAAACTGTTTTTT. Amino acids: CASGMKGTATNEKLFF.

The chain recombines TRBV28 with TRBJ1-5; D is perhaps TRBD1 (5 bases). CDR3 length equals 15 residues. Trimming left V 3 bases short and J 6 bases short, with 15 bases between. Germline CDR1 MDHEN, CDR2 SYDVKM. CDR3 in amino acids: CASSFAAGVGQPQHF. CDR3 in DNA: TGTGCCAGCAGTTTTGCCGCGGGGGTTGGTCAGCCCCAGCATTTT.

This chain uses TRBV10-3 with TRBJ1-2; TRBD1 matches at 8 bases. With V trimmed by 7 bases and J by 3 bases, 7 bases remained unmatched. The germline V gene encodes CDR1 ENHRY and CDR2 SYGVKD. CDR3 length equals 14 residues. CDR3 in amino acids: CAITDPGGDYGYTF. CDR3 sequence (DNA): TGTGCCATCACCGACCCAGGGGGCGACTATGGCTACACCTTC.

The chain carries TRBV28 and TRBJ2-7; D might be TRBD1 (5 bases). The germline V gene has CDR1 MDHEN and CDR2 SYDVKM. This CDR3 contains 13 residues. The V gene lost 10 bases and the J gene lost 0 bases, with 13 bases spanning the gap. For the CDR3, the DNA is TGTGCCACCCGACATGACAGCTCCTACGAGCAGTACTTC. This encodes CATRHDSSYEQYF. The complete variable domain, with remaining parts taken from reference TRBV28 and TRBJ2-7, reads DVKVTQSSRYLVKRTGEKVFLECVQDMDHENMFWYRQDPGLGLRLIYFSYDVKMKEKGDIPEGYSVSREKKERFSLILESASTNQTSMYLCATRHDSSYEQYFGPGTRLTVT.